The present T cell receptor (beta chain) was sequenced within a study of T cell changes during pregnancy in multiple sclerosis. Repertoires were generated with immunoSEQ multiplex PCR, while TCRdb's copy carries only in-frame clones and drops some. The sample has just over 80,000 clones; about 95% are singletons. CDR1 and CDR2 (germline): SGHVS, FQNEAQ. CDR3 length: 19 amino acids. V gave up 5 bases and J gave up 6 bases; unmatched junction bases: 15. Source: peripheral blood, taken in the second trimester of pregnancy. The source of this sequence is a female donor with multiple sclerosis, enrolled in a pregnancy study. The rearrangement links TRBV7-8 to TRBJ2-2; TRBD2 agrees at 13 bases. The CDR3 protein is CASSPLTSGRPWGSGELFF. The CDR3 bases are TGTGCCAGCAGCCCGTTGACTAGCGGGAGGCCCTGGGGGTCCGGGGAGCTGTTTTTT.